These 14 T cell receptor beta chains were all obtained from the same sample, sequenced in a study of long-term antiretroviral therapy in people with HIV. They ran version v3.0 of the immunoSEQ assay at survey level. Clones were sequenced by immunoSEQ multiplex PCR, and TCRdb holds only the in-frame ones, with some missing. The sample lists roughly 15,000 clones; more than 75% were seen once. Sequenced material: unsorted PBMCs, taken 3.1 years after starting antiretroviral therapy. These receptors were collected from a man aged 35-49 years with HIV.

CDR3 in DNA: TGTGCCAGCAGCTTACGGACTGCAAGATTGGAGTATTTT. Encoded protein: CASSLRTARLEYF. V gene TRBV7-9 combines with J gene TRBJ2-3; tentative D call: TRBD2 (5 bases). The V gene lost 2 bases and the J gene lost 13 bases, with 16 bases spanning the gap. Germline values: CDR1 SEHNR, CDR2 FQNEAQ (reference sequence). This CDR3 is 13 amino acids long.

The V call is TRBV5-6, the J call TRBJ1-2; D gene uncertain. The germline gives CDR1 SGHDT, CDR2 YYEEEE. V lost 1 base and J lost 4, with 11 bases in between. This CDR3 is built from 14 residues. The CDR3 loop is CASSLRRVGYGYTF. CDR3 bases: TGTGCCAGCAGCTTGAGAAGGGTAGGCTATGGCTACACCTTC.

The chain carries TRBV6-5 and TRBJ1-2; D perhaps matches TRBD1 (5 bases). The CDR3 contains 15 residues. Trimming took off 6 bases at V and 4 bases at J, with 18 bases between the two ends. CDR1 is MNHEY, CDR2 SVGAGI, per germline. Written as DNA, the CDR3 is TGTGCCAGCAGCCTAATTCAGGGAAACCCCTATGGCTACACCTTC. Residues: CASSLIQGNPYGYTF.

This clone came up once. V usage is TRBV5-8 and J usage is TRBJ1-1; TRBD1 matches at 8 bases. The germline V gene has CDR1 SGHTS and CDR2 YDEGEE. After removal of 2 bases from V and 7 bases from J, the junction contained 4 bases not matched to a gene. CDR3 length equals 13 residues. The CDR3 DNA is TGTGCCAGCAGCTTTCCAGGGGGCGTTGAAGCTTTCTTT. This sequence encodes CASSFPGGVEAFF.

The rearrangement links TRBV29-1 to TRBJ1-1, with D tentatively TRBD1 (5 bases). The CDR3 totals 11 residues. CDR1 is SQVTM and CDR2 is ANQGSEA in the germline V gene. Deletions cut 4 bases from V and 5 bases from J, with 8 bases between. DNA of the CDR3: TGCAGCGTTGCTAGGGGAACTGAAGCTTTCTTT. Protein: CSVARGTEAFF. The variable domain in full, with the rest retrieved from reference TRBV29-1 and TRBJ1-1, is SAVISQKPSRDICQRGTSLTIQCQVDSQVTMMFWYRQQPGQSLTLIATANQGSEATYESGFVIDKFPISRPNLTFSTLTVSNMSPEDSSIYLCSVARGTEAFFGQGTRLTVV.

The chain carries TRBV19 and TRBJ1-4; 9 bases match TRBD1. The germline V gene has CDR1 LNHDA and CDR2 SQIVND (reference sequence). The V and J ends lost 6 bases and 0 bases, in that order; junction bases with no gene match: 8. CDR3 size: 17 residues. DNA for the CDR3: TGTGCCAGTAGCTCTCCGGGACAGGGTTCAACTAATGAAAAACTGTTTTTT. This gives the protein CASSSPGQGSTNEKLFF.

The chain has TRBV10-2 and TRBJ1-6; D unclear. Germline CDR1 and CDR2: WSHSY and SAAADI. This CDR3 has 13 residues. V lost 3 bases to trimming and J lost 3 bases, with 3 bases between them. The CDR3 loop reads CASSDDYNSPLHF. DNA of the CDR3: TGCGCCAGCAGTGACGACTATAATTCACCCCTCCACTTT.

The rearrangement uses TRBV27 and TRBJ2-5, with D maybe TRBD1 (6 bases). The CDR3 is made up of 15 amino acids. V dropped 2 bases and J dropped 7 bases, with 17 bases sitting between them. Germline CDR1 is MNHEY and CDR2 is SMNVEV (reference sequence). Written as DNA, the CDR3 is TGTGCCAGCAGTTTAAGCCCCCAGGGGAAGATGACCCAGTACTTC. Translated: CASSLSPQGKMTQYF.

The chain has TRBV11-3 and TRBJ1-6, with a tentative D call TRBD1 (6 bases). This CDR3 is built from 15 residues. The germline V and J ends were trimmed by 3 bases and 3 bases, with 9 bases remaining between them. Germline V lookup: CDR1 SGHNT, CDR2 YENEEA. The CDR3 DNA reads TGTGCCAGCAGCTTGCGGGACATCTATAATTCACCCCTCCACTTT. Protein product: CASSLRDIYNSPLHF.

This CDR3 reads CASSLGYQGEQYF. In DNA form, the CDR3 reads TGTGCCAGCAGCTTAGGGTATCAGGGCGAGCAGTACTTC. V and J are TRBV7-9 and TRBJ2-7, with D possibly matching TRBD1 (5 bases). The germline gives CDR1 SEHNR, CDR2 FQNEAQ (reference sequence). This CDR3 region has 13 residues. V was pared by 1 base and J by 6 bases, with 10 bases between.

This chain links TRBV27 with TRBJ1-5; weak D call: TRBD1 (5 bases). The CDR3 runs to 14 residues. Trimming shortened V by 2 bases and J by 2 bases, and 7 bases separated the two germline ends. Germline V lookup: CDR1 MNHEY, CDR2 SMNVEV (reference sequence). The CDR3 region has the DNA TGTGCCAGCAGTTTAATAGGGGGCAATCAGCCCCAGCATTTT. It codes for CASSLIGGNQPQHF.

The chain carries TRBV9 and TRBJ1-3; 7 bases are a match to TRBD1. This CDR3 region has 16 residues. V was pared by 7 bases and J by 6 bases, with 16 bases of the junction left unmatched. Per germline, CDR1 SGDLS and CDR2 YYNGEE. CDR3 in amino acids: CASGVHRDSATNTIYF. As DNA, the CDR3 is TGTGCCAGCGGAGTTCATCGGGACAGTGCGACAAACACCATATATTTT.

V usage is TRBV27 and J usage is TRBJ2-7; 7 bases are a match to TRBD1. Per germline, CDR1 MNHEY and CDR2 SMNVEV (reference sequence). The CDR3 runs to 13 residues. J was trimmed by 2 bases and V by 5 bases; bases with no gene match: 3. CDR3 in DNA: TGTGCCAGCAGTCCGGGACAGCCCTACGAGCAGTACTTC. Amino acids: CASSPGQPYEQYF.

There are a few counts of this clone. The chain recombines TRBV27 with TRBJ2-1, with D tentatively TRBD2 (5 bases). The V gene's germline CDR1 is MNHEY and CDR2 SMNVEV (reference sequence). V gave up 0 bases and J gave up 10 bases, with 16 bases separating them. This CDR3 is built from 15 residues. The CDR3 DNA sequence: TGTGCCAGCAGTTTATCGAACCTGGGATCGGGGGAGCAGTTCTTC. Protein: CASSLSNLGSGEQFF.